Given below is one T cell receptor (beta chain) in context. This clonotype has at least ten counts. Its specific antigen is unknown. No base quality values were provided; no much bigger clone lies one nucleotide off. Libraries of naive CD8 T cells were generated from roughly 21,000 to 960,000 sorted cells, with 10%, 30% or 50% of the purified RNA used. Naive CD8 T cells, defined as CD8+CD4-CCR7+CD45RA+, were FACS-sorted into RLT Plus buffer on a BD FACSAria II. To test detection sensitivity, Jurkat RNA equivalent to more than eight TCR copies was spiked into samples of about 19,000-1,000,000 naive CD8 T cells. Enrichment of CD8 T cells was done with RosetteSep CD8+ T Cell Enrichment Cocktail plus Ficoll-Paque, and ACK red cell lysis came afterward. The data were obtained in a study of molecular identifiers for immune sequencing clone quantification (dated 2018 in TCRdb). Regarding the research as a whole: For a replicate experiment, RNA from about 20,000 or 100,000 naive CD8 T cells was divided into five aliquots, of which four were sequenced. CD8 T cells were used in a methods study to benchmark molecular-identifier clustering-based TCR repertoire sequencing (MIDCIRS) and TCR RNA copy counting.

From its cysteine to its phenylalanine, the CDR3 spans 14 amino acids. Solely the CDR3 DNA is kept, with 42 bases framed from the first base. Germline trimming amounts to 6 bases on V and 6 bases on J, with 9 as the count of junction bases outside the gene matches. CDR1 and CDR2, looked up from the germline V gene, are MNHEY and SVGAGI. The full study reports these points: Identical TCR molecules sharing a barcode could cause highly expanded clone sizes to be underestimated. When barcode sub-clustering was left out, chimeric consensus sequences inflated TCR diversity, with chimeras reaching as high as 47%. A single cell's worth of spiked-in Jurkat TCR RNA was reported detectable even among under 1.1 million naive CD8 T cells. The naive libraries included spiked-in Jurkat TCR RNA (10 copies' worth), and this Jurkat TCR RNA is not part of the donor repertoire. Clones above 20 RNA copies held over 97% of molecules in CMV-specific effector cells but under 1% in naive cells. Modeling indicated around 3 TCR RNA copies recovered per cell, compared with 7.5 to 10 by digital PCR, which implies a capture efficiency of approximately 30%.

Libraries came from PCR. The run used an Illumina HiSeq 4000. Preparation of bulk TCR libraries followed a previously described approach, with the TCR primers listed in Table S5. Purification of total RNA was performed with the Qiagen AllPrep DNA/RNA kit. Before analysis, reads from multiple sequencing runs of the same library were pooled. As for how the authors treated the data: Reads were retained only if an exact TCR constant sequence was present, and the retained reads were trimmed to 150 nt and grouped according to their 12-nt molecular barcodes. Reads within each barcode group were sub-clustered using a 15% Levenshtein threshold, and quality-weighted consensus sequences were constructed for each RNA molecule. Non-functional sequences were excluded, and lower-count sequences lying one edit away from another sequence were also excluded. Based on fitting two negative binomial distributions, any barcode sub-cluster with under 20% of the maximum read count was discarded. TCRdb ran its own pipeline on the public reads, namely fastp trimming at Q25 and MiXCR clone calling, and kept in-frame beta chains. Every entry covers one CDR3 protein and lists the most common genes and DNA from its rows. V and J calls and clone size were set by TCRdb, not the authors. The sample profile shows approximately 63,000 distinct CDR3 sequences; about a fifth of them were found once. The top ten clones comprise 1.4% of the sample.

Sequenced sample: naive CD8+ T cells from blood, with Jurkat cell RNA spiked in. The sample's cell subset or site label is to be understood as: FACS-sorted CD8+CD4-CCR7+CD45RA+ naive T cells. This sequence was found in a human donor in good health. Some libraries in this study had Jurkat cell RNA spiked in. The rearrangement combines TRBV6-5 with TRBJ2-7; 9 central nucleotides agree with TRBD2. The CDR3 has the sequence CASSLTSGNVEQYF. The sequenced DNA is TGTGCCAGCAGCCTGACTAGCGGAAACGTCGAGCAGTACTTC.